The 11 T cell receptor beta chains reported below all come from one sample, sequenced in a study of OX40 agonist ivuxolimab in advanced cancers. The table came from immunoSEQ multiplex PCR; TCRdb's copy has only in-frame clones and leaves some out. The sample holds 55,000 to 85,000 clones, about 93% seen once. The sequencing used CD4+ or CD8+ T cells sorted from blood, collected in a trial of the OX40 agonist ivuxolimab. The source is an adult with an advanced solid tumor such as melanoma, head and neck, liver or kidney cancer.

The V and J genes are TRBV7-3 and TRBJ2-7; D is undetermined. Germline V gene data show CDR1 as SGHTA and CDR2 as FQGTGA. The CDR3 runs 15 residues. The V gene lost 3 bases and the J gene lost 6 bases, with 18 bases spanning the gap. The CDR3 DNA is TGTGCCAGCAGCTTTCAGCCGGACCCCTTCGGCGAGCAGTACTTC. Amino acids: CASSFQPDPFGEQYF. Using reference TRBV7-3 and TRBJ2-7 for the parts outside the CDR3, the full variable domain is GAGVSQTPSNKVTEKGKYVELRCDPISGHTALYWYRQSLGQGPEFLIYFQGTGAADDSGLPNDRFFAVRPEGSVSTLKIQRTERGDSAVYLCASSFQPDPFGEQYFGPGTRLTVT.

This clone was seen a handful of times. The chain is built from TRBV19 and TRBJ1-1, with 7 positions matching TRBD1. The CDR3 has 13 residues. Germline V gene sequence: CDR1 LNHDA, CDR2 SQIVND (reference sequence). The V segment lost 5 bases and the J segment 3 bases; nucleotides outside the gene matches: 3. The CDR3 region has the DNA TGTGCCAGTAGTTTCAGGGGGTACACTGAAGCTTTCTTT. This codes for CASSFRGYTEAFF.

The CDR3 bases are TGTGCCACCAGCAGAGGGCTGGGACTCAATCAGCCCCAGCATTTT. Translated: CATSRGLGLNQPQHF. This chain joins TRBV15 and TRBJ1-5; D is perhaps TRBD1 (5 bases). Trimming stripped 1 base from V and 3 bases from J, with 10 bases between. Germline assignment: CDR1 LNHNV and CDR2 YYDKDF (reference sequence). The CDR3 contains 15 residues.

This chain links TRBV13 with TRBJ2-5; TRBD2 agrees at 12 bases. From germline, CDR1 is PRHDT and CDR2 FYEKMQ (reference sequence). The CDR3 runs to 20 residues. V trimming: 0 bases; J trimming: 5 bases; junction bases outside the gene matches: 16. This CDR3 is CASSLGLSSGGAPGGETQYF. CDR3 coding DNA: TGTGCCAGCAGCTTAGGCCTCTCTAGCGGGGGGGCCCCGGGAGGGGAGACCCAGTACTTC.

In nucleotides, the CDR3 is TGTGCCAGCAGTGACCGGTTCGGGGACAGGGGGCAGACAGATACGCAGTATTTT. This encodes CASSDRFGDRGQTDTQYF. This sequence joins TRBV27 and TRBJ2-3, with 12 bases aligning to TRBD1. The germline CDR1 and CDR2 sequences are MNHEY and SMNVEV (reference sequence). V shed 5 bases, J shed 3 bases, and the junction held 12 bases outside the gene matches. The CDR3 contains 18 residues.

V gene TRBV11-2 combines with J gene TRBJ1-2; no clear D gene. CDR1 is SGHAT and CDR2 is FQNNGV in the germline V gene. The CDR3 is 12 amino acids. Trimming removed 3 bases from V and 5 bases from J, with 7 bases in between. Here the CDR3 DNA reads TGTGCCAGCAGCTTGAACATTTATGGCTACACCTTC. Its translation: CASSLNIYGYTF.

DNA for the CDR3: TGTGCCAGCAACCAGGGGTATGACTATGGCTACACCTTC. Translation gives CASNQGYDYGYTF. The V and J genes are TRBV5-6 and TRBJ1-2, with D maybe TRBD1 (6 bases). CDR3 size: 13 residues. Germline V gene sequence: CDR1 SGHDT, CDR2 YYEEEE. V was trimmed by 6 bases and J by 3 bases, leaving 12 bases between them.

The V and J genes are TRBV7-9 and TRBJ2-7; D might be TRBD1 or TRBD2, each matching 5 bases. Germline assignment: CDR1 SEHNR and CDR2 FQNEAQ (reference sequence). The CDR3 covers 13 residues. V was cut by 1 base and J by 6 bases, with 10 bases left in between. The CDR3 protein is CASSLGPGLEQYF. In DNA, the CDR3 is TGTGCCAGCAGCTTAGGTCCGGGGCTCGAGCAGTACTTC.

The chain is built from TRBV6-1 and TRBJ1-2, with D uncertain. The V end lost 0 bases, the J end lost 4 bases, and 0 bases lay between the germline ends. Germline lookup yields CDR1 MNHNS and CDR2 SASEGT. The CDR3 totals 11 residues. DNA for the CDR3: TGTGCCAGCAGTGAAGCCTATGGCTACACCTTC. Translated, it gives CASSEAYGYTF.

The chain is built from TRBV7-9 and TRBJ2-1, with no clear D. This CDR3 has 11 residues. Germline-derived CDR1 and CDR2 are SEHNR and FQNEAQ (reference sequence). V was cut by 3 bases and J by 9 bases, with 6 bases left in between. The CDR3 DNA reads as TGTGCCAGCAGCTTCTCGGGTGAGCAGTTCTTC. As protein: CASSFSGEQFF.

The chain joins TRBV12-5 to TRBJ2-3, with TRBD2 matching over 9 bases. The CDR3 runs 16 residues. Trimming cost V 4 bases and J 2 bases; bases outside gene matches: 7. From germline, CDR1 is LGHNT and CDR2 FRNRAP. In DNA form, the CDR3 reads TGTGCTAGTGGTTCTAGCGGGGAGCACTTCACAGATACGCAGTATTTT. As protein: CASGSSGEHFTDTQYF.